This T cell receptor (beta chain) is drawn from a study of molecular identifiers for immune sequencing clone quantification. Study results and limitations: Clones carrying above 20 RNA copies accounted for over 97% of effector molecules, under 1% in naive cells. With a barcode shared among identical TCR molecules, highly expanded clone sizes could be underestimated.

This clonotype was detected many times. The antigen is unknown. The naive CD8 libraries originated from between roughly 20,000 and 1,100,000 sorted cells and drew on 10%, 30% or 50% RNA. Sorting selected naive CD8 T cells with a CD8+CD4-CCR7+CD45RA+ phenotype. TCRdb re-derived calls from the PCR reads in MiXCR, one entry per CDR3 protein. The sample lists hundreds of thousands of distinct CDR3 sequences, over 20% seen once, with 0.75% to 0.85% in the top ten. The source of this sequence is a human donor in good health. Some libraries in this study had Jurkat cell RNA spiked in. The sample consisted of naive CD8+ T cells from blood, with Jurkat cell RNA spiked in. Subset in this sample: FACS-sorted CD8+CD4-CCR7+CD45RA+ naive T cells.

The CDR3 loop is CASRRDGAYEQYF. Here the CDR3 DNA reads TGTGCCAGCAGAAGGGACGGAGCCTACGAGCAGTACTTC. The V call is TRBV14, the J call TRBJ2-7; D assignment may be TRBD1 or TRBD2 (5 bases each). Germline V gene lookup returns CDR1 SGHDN and CDR2 FVKESK. CDR3 size: 13 residues. V was clipped by 6 bases and J by 2 bases, with 11 bases between them.